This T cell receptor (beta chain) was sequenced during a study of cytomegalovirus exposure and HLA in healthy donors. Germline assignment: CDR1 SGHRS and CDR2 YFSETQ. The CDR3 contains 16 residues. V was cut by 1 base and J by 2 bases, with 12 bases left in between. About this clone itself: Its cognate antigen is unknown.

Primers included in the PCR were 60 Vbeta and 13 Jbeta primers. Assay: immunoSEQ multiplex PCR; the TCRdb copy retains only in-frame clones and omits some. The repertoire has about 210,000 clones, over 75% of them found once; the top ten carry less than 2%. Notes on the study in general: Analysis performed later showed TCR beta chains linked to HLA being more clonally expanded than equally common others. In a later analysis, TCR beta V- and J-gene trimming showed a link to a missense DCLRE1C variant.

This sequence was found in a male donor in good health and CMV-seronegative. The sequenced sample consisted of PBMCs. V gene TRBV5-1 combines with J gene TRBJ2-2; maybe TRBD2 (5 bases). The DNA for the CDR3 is TGCGCCAGCAGCTTGATTTCAGGACTCAACACCGGGGAGCTGTTTTTT. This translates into CASSLISGLNTGELFF.